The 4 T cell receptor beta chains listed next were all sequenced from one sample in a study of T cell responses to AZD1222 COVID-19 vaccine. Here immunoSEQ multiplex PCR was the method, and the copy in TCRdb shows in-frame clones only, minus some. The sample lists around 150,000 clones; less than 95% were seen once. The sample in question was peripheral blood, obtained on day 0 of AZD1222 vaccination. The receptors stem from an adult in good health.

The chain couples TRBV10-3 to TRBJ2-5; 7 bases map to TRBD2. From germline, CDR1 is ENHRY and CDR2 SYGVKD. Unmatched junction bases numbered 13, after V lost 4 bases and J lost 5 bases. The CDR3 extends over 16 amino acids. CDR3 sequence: CAISGGGSRAGETQYF. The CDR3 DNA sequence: TGTGCCATCAGTGGGGGCGGGAGCCGGGCAGGGGAGACCCAGTACTTC.

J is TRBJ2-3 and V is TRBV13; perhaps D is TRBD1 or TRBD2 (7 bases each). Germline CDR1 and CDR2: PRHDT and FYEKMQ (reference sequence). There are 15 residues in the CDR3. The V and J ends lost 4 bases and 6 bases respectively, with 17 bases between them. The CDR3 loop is CASSYRDSGVDTQYF. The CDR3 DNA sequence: TGTGCCAGCAGCTACCGGGACAGCGGGGTGGATACGCAGTATTTT. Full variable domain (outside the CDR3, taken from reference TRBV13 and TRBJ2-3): AAGVIQSPRHLIKEKRETATLKCYPIPRHDTVYWYQQGPGQDPQFLISFYEKMQSDKGSIPDRFSAQQFSDYHSELNMSSLELGDSALYFCASSYRDSGVDTQYFGPGTRLTVL.

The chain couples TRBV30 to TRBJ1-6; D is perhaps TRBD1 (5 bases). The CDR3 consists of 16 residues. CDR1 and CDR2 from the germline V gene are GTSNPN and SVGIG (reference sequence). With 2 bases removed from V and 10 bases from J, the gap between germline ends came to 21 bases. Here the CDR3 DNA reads TGTGCCTGGAGTAACCAGCGAAGACAGAGTGACTCACCCCTCCACTTT. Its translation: CAWSNQRRQSDSPLHF.

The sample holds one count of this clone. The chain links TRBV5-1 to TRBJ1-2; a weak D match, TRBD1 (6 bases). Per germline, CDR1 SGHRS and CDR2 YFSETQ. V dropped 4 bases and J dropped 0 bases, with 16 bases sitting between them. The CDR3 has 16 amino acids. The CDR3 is CASSPGAIDSNYGYTF. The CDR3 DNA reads TGCGCCAGCAGCCCAGGGGCCATAGACTCTAACTATGGCTACACCTTC.